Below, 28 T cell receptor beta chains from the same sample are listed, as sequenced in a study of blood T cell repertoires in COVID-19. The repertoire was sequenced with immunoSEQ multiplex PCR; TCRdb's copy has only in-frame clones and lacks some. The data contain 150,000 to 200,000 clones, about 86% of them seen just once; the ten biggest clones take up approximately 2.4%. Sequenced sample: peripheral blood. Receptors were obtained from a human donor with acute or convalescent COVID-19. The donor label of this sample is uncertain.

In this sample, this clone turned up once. CDR3 protein: CASSLGADYGYTF. Written as DNA, the CDR3 is TGCGCCAGCAGCTTGGGTGCGGACTATGGCTACACCTTC. The chain couples TRBV5-1 to TRBJ1-2, with D uncertain. The CDR3 length is 13 residues. Trimming took 0 bases from V and 3 from J, leaving 6 bases between them. In germline, CDR1 is SGHRS, CDR2 YFSETQ.

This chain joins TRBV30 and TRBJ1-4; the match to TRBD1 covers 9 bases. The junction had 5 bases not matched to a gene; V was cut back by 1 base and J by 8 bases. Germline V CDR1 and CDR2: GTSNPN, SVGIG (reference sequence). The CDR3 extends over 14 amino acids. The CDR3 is CAWSATGGKEKLFF. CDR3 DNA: TGTGCCTGGAGTGCGACAGGGGGAAAGGAAAAACTGTTTTTT. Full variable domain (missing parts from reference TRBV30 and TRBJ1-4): SQTIHQWPATLVQPVGSPLSLECTVEGTSNPNLYWYRQAAGRGLQLLFYSVGIGQISSEVPQNLSASRPQDRQFILSSKKLLLSDSGFYLCAWSATGGKEKLFFGSGTQLSVL.

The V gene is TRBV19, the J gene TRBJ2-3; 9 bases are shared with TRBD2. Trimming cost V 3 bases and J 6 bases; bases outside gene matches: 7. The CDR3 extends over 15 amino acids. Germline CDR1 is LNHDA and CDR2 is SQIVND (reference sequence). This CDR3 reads CASSMPSGGTDTQYF. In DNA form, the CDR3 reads TGTGCCAGTAGTATGCCCAGCGGGGGGACGGATACGCAGTATTTT. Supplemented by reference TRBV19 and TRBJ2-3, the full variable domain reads DGGITQSPKYLFRKEGQNVTLSCEQNLNHDAMYWYRQDPGQGLRLIYYSQIVNDFQKGDIAEGYSVSREKKESFPLTVTSAQKNPTAFYLCASSMPSGGTDTQYFGPGTRLTVL.

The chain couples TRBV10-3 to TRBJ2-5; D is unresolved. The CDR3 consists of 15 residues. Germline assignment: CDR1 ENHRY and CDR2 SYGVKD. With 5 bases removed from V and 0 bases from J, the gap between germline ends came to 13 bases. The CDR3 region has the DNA TGTGCCATCAGTCAACCAGGCAGATACCAAGAGACCCAGTACTTC. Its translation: CAISQPGRYQETQYF.

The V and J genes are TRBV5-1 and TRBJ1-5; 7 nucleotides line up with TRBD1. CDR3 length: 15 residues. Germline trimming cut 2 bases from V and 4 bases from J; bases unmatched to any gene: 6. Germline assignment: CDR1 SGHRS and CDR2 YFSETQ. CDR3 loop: CASSFEGATNQPQHF. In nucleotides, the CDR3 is TGCGCCAGCAGCTTCGAGGGGGCGACAAATCAGCCCCAGCATTTT.

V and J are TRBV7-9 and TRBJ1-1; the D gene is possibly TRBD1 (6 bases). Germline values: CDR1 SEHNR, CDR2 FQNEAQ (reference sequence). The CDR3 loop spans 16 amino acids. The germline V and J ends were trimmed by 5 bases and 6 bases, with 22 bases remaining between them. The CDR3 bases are TGTGCCAGCAGCCCAAGGGGGGGTCGGGATGGTCCTGAAGCTTTCTTT. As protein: CASSPRGGRDGPEAFF. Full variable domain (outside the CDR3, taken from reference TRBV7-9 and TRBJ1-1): DTGVSQNPRHKITKRGQNVTFRCDPISEHNRLYWYRQTLGQGPEFLTYFQNEAQLEKSRLLSDRFSAERPKGSFSTLEIQRTEQGDSAMYLCASSPRGGRDGPEAFFGQGTRLTVV.

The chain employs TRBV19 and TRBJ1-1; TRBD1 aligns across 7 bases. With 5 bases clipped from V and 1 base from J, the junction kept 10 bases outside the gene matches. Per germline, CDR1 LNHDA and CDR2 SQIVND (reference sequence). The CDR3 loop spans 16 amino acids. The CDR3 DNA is TGTGCCAGTAGTTCGATGGGGGGACAGAAGAACACTGAAGCTTTCTTT. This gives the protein CASSSMGGQKNTEAFF.

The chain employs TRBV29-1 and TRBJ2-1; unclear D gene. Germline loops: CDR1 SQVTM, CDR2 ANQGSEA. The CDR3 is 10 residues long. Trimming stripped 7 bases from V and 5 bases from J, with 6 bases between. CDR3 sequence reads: CSARNNEQFF. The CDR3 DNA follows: TGCAGCGCCAGAAACAATGAGCAGTTCTTC.

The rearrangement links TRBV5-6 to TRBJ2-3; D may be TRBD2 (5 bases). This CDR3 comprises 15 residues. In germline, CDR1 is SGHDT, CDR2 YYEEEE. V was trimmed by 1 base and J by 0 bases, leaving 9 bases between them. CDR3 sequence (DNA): TGTGCCAGCAGCTTGTCTGGACTCAGCACAGATACGCAGTATTTT. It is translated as CASSLSGLSTDTQYF.

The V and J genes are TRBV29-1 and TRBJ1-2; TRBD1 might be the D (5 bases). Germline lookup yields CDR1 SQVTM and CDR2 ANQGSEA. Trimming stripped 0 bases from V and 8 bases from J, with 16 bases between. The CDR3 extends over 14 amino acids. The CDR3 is CSVEDRTNEGGYTF. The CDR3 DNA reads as TGCAGCGTTGAAGATCGGACTAATGAGGGGGGCTACACCTTC.

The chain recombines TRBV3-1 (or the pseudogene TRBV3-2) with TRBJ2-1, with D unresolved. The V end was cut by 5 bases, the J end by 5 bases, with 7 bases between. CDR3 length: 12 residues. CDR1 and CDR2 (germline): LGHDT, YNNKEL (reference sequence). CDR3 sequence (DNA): TGTGCCAGCAGCTTTTTTAACAATGAGCAGTTCTTC. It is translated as CASSFFNNEQFF.

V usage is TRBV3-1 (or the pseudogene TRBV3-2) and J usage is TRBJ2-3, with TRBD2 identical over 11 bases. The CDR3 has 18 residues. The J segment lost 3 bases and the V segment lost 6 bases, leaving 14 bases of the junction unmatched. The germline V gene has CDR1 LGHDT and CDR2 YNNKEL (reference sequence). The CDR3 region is CASRSQGWLAGGTDTQYF. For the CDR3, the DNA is TGTGCCAGCAGGAGTCAAGGATGGCTAGCGGGAGGAACAGATACGCAGTATTTT.

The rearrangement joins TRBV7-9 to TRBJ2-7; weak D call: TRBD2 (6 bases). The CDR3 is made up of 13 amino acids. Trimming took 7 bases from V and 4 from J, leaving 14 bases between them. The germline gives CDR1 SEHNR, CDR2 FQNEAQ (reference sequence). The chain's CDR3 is CASNGGKMYEQYF. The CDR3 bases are TGTGCCAGCAATGGGGGGAAAATGTACGAGCAGTACTTC.

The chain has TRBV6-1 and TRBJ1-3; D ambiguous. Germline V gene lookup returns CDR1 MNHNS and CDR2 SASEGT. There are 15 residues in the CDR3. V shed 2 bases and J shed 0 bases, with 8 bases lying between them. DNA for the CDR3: TGTGCCAGCAGTGAAAGGTGGAGCTCTGGAAACACCATATATTTT. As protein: CASSERWSSGNTIYF.

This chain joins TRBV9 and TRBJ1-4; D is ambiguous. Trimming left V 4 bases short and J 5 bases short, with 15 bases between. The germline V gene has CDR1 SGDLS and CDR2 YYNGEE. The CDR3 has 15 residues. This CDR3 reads CASSLRGGRNEKLFF. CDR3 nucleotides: TGTGCCAGCAGCCTCCGGGGAGGTAGGAATGAAAAACTGTTTTTT.

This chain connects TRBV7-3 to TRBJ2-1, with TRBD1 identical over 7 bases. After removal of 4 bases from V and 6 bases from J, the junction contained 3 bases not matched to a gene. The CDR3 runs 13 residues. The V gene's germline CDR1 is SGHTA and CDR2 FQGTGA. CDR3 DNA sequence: TGTGCCAGCAGCTATTCAGGGGGCAATGAGCAGTTCTTC. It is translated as CASSYSGGNEQFF.

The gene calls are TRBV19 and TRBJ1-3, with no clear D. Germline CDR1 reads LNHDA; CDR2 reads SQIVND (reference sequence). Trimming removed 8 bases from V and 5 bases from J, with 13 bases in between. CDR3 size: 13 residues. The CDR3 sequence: CASQNGNRNTIYF. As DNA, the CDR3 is TGTGCCAGTCAAAACGGGAACCGAAACACCATATATTTT.

The DNA of the CDR3 is TGCGCCAGCAGCCAAGATGGCCCCCCCAGCTCCTACAATGAGCAGTTCTTC. Translation: CASSQDGPPSSYNEQFF. The chain employs TRBV4-1 and TRBJ2-1; D is unresolved. Germline CDR1 and CDR2: MGHRA and YSYEKL. Trimming removed 0 bases from V and 0 bases from J, with 12 bases in between. The CDR3 has 17 amino acids.

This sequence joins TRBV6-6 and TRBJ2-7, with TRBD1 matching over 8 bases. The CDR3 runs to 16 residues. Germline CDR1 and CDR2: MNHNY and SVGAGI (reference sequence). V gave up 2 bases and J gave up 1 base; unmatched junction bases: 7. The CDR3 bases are TGTGCCAGCAGTTACCCCCCAGGGGGCTCTTCCTACGAGCAGTACTTC. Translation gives CASSYPPGGSSYEQYF.

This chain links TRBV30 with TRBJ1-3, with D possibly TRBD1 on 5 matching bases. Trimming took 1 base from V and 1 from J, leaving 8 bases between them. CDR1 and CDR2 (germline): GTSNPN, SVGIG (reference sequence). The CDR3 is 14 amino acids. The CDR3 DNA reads TGTGCCTGGAGTGCGGGGACTTCTGGAAACACCATATATTTT. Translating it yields CAWSAGTSGNTIYF.

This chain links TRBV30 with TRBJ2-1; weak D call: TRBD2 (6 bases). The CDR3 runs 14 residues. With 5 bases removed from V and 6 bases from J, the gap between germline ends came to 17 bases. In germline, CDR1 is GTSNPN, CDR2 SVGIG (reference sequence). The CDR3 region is CAWGQAGYRNEQFF. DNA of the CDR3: TGTGCCTGGGGGCAGGCGGGATATCGCAATGAGCAGTTCTTC.

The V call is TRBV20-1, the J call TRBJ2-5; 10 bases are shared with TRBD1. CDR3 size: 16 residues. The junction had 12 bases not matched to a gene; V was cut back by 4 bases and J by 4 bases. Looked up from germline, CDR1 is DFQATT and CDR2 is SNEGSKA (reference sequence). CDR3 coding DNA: TGCAGTGCTACTGAACGGGACAGGGGAAGTGGAGAGACCCAGTACTTC. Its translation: CSATERDRGSGETQYF.

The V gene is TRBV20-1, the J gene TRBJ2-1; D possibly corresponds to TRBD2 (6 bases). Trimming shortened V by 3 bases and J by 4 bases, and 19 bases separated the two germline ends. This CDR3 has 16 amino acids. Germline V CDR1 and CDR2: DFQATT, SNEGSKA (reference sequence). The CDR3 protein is CSASPPEGSIYNEQFF. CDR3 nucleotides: TGCAGTGCTAGTCCTCCGGAGGGCTCTATTTACAATGAGCAGTTCTTC.

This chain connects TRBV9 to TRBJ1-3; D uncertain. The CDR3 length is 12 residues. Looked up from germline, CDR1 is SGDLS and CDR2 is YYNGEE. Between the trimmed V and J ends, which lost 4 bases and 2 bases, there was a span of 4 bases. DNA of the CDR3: TGTGCCAGCAGCCCTACTGGAAACACCATATATTTT. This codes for CASSPTGNTIYF.

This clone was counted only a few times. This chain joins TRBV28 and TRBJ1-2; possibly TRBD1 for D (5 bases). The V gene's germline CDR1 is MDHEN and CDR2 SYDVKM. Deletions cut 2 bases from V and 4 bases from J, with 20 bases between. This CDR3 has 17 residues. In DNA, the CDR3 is TGTGCCAGCAGTTTACTTTTCGGGCAGGGAGGCACCTATGGCTACACCTTC. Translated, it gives CASSLLFGQGGTYGYTF.

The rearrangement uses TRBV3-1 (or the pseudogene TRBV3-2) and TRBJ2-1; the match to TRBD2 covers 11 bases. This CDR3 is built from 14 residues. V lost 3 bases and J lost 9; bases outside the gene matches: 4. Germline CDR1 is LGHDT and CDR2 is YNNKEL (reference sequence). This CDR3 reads CASSHTSGSSEQFF. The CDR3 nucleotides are TGTGCCAGCAGCCATACTAGCGGGAGTTCTGAGCAGTTCTTC.

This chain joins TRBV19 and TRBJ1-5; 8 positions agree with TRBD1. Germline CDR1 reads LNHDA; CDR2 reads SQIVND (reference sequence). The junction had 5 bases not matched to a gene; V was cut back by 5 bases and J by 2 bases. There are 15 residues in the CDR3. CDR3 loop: CASSPSTGGNQPQHF. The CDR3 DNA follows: TGTGCCAGTAGTCCGTCGACAGGGGGCAATCAGCCCCAGCATTTT.

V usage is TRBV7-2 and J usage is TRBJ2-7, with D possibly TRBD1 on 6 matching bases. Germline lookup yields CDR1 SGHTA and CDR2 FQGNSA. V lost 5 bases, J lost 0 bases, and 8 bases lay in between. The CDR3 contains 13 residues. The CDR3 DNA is TGTGCCAGCAGCCAGGGGAGCTCCTACGAGCAGTACTTC. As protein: CASSQGSSYEQYF. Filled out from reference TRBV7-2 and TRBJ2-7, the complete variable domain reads GAGVSQSPSNKVTEKGKDVELRCDPISGHTALYWYRQSLGQGLEFLIYFQGNSAPDKSGLPSDRFSAERTGGSVSTLTIQRTQQEDSAVYLCASSQGSSYEQYFGPGTRLTVT.